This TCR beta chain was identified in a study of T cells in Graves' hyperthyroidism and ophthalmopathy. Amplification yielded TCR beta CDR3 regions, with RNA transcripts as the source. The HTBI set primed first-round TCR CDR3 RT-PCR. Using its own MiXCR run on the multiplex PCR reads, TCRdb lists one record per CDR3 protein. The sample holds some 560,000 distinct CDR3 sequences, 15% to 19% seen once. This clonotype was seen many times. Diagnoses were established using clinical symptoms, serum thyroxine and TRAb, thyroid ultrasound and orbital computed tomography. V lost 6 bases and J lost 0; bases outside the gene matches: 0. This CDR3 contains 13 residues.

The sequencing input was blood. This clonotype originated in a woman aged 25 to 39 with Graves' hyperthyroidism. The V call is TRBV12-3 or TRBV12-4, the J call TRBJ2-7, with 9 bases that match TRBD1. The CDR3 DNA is TGTGCCAGCAGACAGGGGGCCTCCTACGAGCAGTACTTC. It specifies CASRQGASYEQYF.